This T cell receptor (beta chain) was found in a study of siplizumab effects on memory and regulatory T cells. The study, taken as a whole, reports: Naive T cells seemed more diverse than memory cells; they also seemed major alloresponse contributors. Siplizumab significantly lowered the alloreactive sequences that could be traced to unstimulated CD4+ memory cells.

As concerns this clone: No antigen is known for it.

The junction had 6 bases not matched to a gene; V was cut back by 7 bases and J by 3 bases. Germline CDR1 SQVTM, CDR2 ANQGSEA. This CDR3 is 14 amino acids long. TCRdb's copy holds only in-frame clones and misses some; the assay was immunoSEQ multiplex PCR. The sample records nearly 85,000 clones, around 95% being singletons. The rearrangement joins TRBV29-1 to TRBJ1-2, with 12 nucleotides matching TRBD1. Sequences were obtained from CD8+ T cells sorted from blood. The sequence derives from a human donor in good health. CDR3 region: CSALGTGGYYGYTF. Written as DNA, the CDR3 is TGCAGCGCCTTAGGGACAGGGGGCTACTATGGCTACACCTTC.